Each of the 15 T cell receptor beta chains below was sequenced from the same sample in a study of T cells in women clearing cervical HPV infection. TCRdb's copy holds only in-frame clones and misses some; the assay was immunoSEQ multiplex PCR. The data include some 40,000 clones; the top ten clones carry around 4.7%. Source material: blood buffy coat. The receptors stem from a woman between 18 and 70 years old with a cervical HPV16 infection that either progressed to CIN3+ or cleared (not recorded which).

Partial CDR3 DNA: TGTGCCAGCAGTCAGGAGACACCTAACTATGGC. Its protein product is CASSQETPNYG. The whole CDR3 region reads CASSQETPNYGYTF. V gene TRBV2 combines with J gene TRBJ1-2; D unresolved. The read ends 3 residues before the CDR3 terminus; that terminus is restored from the germline J gene. V was pared by 5 bases and J by 0 bases, with 10 bases between. The germline V gene has CDR1 SNHLY and CDR2 FYNNEI. The CDR3 totals 14 residues.

Regarding this clone: The missing CDR3 end, 3 residues past where the read stops, is filled in from the germline J gene. This rearrangement joins TRBV12-3 or TRBV12-4 to TRBJ2-7; TRBD1 might be the D (7 bases). The CDR3 runs 17 residues. Trimming took 5 bases from V and 2 from J, leaving 22 bases between them. The CDR3 DNA, read in part, is TGTGCCAGCAGTCCCCGGGTCATGGGCAGGGGGGCCTACGAG. Its protein product is CASSPRVMGRGAYE. The entire CDR3 is CASSPRVMGRGAYEQYF.

Turning to this clone: Read sequence stops 3 residues before the CDR3 end, and the germline J gene provides the missing end. This chain joins TRBV29-1 and TRBJ2-7; tentatively, D is TRBD2 (5 bases). The V and J ends lost 5 bases and 5 bases respectively, with 19 bases between them. The CDR3 extends over 14 amino acids. Germline CDR1 reads SQVTM; CDR2 reads ANQGSEA. CDR3 sequence reads: CSVSPGVLSHEQYF. CDR3 DNA, as far as it was read: TGCAGCGTTTCTCCCGGGGTTCTGTCCCACGAG.

Turning to this clone: The sequenced fragment ends 3 residues before the CDR3 boundary, so the rest is inferred from the germline J gene. V gene TRBV10-1 combines with J gene TRBJ1-1; no clear D gene. Germline CDR1 and CDR2: WNHNN and SYGVQD (reference sequence). This CDR3 has 14 residues. V lost 2 bases and J 5 bases, leaving 12 bases between the germline ends. The DNA read from the CDR3 is TGCGCCAGCAGTGAGGCGGGCGGGCCTACTGAA. Amino acid sequence: CASSEAGGPTE. The full CDR3 protein reads CASSEAGGPTEAFF.

As to this clone: The read is 3 residues too short to cover the CDR3 end, so that end is filled in from the germline J gene. The rearrangement uses TRBV20-1 and TRBJ2-7, with 12 nucleotides matching TRBD2. The CDR3 has 15 amino acids. Germline trimming cut 2 bases from V and 4 bases from J; bases unmatched to any gene: 6. Germline V lookup: CDR1 DFQATT, CDR2 SNEGSKA (reference sequence). CDR3 region: CSARPRTSGAYEQYF. The sequenced CDR3 bases are TGCAGTGCTAGACCTAGGACTAGCGGGGCGTACGAG.

A note on this clone: The observed sequence ends 3 residues before the CDR3 terminus, with the missing tail filled in from the germline J gene. The chain recombines TRBV19 with TRBJ1-2, with D perhaps TRBD1 (6 bases). This CDR3 spans 14 amino acids. Germline CDR1 LNHDA, CDR2 SQIVND (reference sequence). The CDR3: CASSPTGTSPDYTF. CDR3 DNA, as far as it was read: TGTGCCAGTAGCCCAACCGGGACATCGCCCGAC. The full variable domain, with the rest looked up from reference TRBV19 and TRBJ1-2, is DGGITQSPKYLFRKEGQNVTLSCEQNLNHDAMYWYRQDPGQGLRLIYYSQIVNDFQKGDIAEGYSVSREKKESFPLTVTSAQKNPTAFYLCASSPTGTSPDYTFGSGTRLTVV.

Incomplete CDR3 DNA: TGCAGTGCTATCCATCGACAGACAAGAGGTCAGCCC. This gives the protein CSAIHRQTRGQP. The full CDR3 is CSAIHRQTRGQPQHF. The V and J genes are TRBV20-1 and TRBJ1-5, with D tentatively TRBD1 (5 bases). The read ends 3 residues shy of where the CDR3 ends; the end is completed using the germline J gene. The V end lost 4 bases, the J end lost 6 bases, and 19 bases lay between the germline ends. CDR3 length equals 15 residues. Germline assignment: CDR1 DFQATT and CDR2 SNEGSKA (reference sequence).

About this clone itself: With the read ending 3 residues before the CDR3 end, the germline J gene is used to fill in that end. This chain joins TRBV5-1 and TRBJ2-3, with D unresolved. The CDR3 is 14 amino acids. The germline V gene encodes CDR1 SGHRS and CDR2 YFSETQ. The sequenced CDR3 bases are TGCGCCAGCAGCCCTGTAGACCCCGCAGGATCG. Translation: CASSPVDPAGS. From start to end, the CDR3 is CASSPVDPAGSQYF. Drawing the rest from reference TRBV5-1 and TRBJ2-3, the complete variable domain is KAGVTQTPRYLIKTRGQQVTLSCSPISGHRSVSWYQQTPGQGLQFLFEYFSETQRNKGNFPGRFSGRQFSNSRSEMNVSTLELGDSALYLCASSPVDPAGSQYFGPGTRLTVL.

As for this clone: The read ends 3 residues early relative to the CDR3; the germline J gene fills the gap. The chain is built from TRBV30 and TRBJ2-1; D is ambiguous. This CDR3 contains 12 residues. Germline CDR1 and CDR2: GTSNPN and SVGIG (reference sequence). Trimming took 3 bases from V and 7 from J, leaving 10 bases between them. The sequenced part of the CDR3 DNA is TGTGCCTGGAGCAGGTCTGGGAATGAG. This encodes CAWSRSGNE. The entire CDR3 reads CAWSRSGNEQFF.

Concerning this clone: The read terminates 3 residues ahead of where the CDR3 ends, so the germline J gene completes it. The chain combines TRBV5-5 with TRBJ1-1; possibly TRBD1 for D (5 bases). Trimming pared 3 bases from V and 0 bases from J, leaving 12 bases between. The CDR3 is 15 residues long. Germline V gene sequence: CDR1 SGHKS, CDR2 YYEKEE (reference sequence). The covered CDR3 bases are TGTGCCAGCAGCTCGAACCGACAGCTGAACACTGAA. Its translation: CASSSNRQLNTE. The complete CDR3 protein is CASSSNRQLNTEAFF.

As regards this clone: With the read ending 3 residues before the CDR3 end, the germline J gene is used to fill in that end. The gene calls are TRBV20-1 and TRBJ2-3, with D hard to call. CDR1 DFQATT and CDR2 SNEGSKA come from the germline V gene (reference sequence). There are 13 residues in the CDR3. Between the trimmed V and J ends, which lost 3 bases and 0 bases, there was a span of 7 bases. CDR3 bases read: TGCAGTGCTAGGGGCCCTAGCACAGATACG. As protein: CSARGPSTDT. The entire CDR3 sequence reads CSARGPSTDTQYF.

This CDR3 reads CASSDSPLAGIQETQYF. The CDR3 DNA, read in part, is TGTGCCAGCAGTGACTCGCCCCTAGCGGGGATCCAAGAGACC. J is TRBJ2-5 and V is TRBV6-4; 9 positions match TRBD2. The CDR3 end falls 3 residues outside the read, so it is completed with the germline J gene. The CDR3 sequence is 17 residues long. The V and J ends lost 0 bases and 1 base, in that order; junction bases with no gene match: 6. The germline V gene encodes CDR1 MRHNA and CDR2 SNTAGT.

In the case of this clone: The CDR3 end falls 3 residues outside the read, so it is completed with the germline J gene. The V and J genes are TRBV4-1 and TRBJ1-1; D is perhaps TRBD1 (5 bases). Germline loops: CDR1 MGHRA, CDR2 YSYEKL. Trimming pared 4 bases from V and 7 bases from J, leaving 13 bases between. The CDR3 has 13 residues. The CDR3 is CASSPPGGDEAFF. The CDR3 DNA, read in part, is TGCGCCAGCAGCCCCCCGGGAGGGGATGAA.

With respect to this clone: The missing CDR3 end, 3 residues past where the read stops, is filled in from the germline J gene. The gene calls are TRBV10-3 and TRBJ1-1; no definite D call. From germline, CDR1 is ENHRY and CDR2 SYGVKD. V was shortened by 9 bases and J by 0 bases, with 11 bases between the two germline ends. The CDR3 sequence is 13 residues long. Partial CDR3 DNA: TGTGCCATTACTCCCCGTCTGAACACTGAA. Its protein product is CAITPRLNTE. The complete CDR3 reads CAITPRLNTEAFF.

About this clone: The CDR3 goes on 3 residues after the read ends, and that part is filled in from the germline J gene. The chain is built from TRBV28 and TRBJ2-5; D gene unclear. Trimming cost V 6 bases and J 5 bases, with 10 bases left between them. The length of the CDR3 is 12 residues. CDR1 and CDR2 (germline): MDHEN, SYDVKM. The CDR3 DNA, read in part, is TGTGCCAGCAGGGGCTTATCGGAGACC. Translated: CASRGLSET. The full CDR3 reads CASRGLSETQYF. Full variable domain (remainder filled in from reference TRBV28 and TRBJ2-5): DVKVTQSSRYLVKRTGEKVFLECVQDMDHENMFWYRQDPGLGLRLIYFSYDVKMKEKGDIPEGYSVSREKKERFSLILESASTNQTSMYLCASRGLSETQYFGPGTRLLVL.